This T cell receptor beta chain is drawn from a study of T cell responses to AZD1222 COVID-19 vaccine. Findings and caveats of the study: Donors, mostly white British, included more females; clonal diversity was possibly underestimated. Within unmutated variant regions lay the reported targets of nearly half of spike-specific TCRs. At 160-218 and 743-854, vaccine-associated CD4 TCRs were dominant, and they spanned spike.

V was trimmed by 8 bases and J by 2 bases, leaving 13 bases between them. The germline V gene encodes CDR1 GTSNPN and CDR2 SVGIG (reference sequence). The CDR3 extends over 13 amino acids. The assay was immunoSEQ multiplex PCR, and TCRdb's table has in-frame clones only and misses some. Here the sample spans about 82,000 clones, approximately 90% being singletons. Note on this clone: What it recognizes is unknown.

The sequencing used peripheral blood, collected 28 days after the second AZD1222 dose. The J gene is TRBJ1-3, the V gene TRBV30, with D possibly TRBD1 on 5 matching bases. The receptor was derived from an adult who received the AZD1222 COVID-19 vaccine. Here the CDR3 DNA reads TGTGCCAGATCCCAGGGACCTGGAAACACCATATATTTT. This sequence encodes CARSQGPGNTIYF.